This TCR beta chain is from a study of glioma-infiltrating T cells. Study at large: Presurgical dexamethasone in glioma patients lasted six or fewer days.

With respect to this clonotype: Just one base apart from a much larger clone, this may be a read error.

The V gene's germline CDR1 is MNHEY and CDR2 SMNVEV (reference sequence). This CDR3 has 13 amino acids. TCR alpha and beta CDR3 regions were amplified from RNA using iRepertoire nested multiplex PCR. A single record per CDR3 protein comes from TCRdb applying MiXCR to the multiplex PCR reads. The sample holds a few hundred thousand distinct CDR3 sequences, roughly 41% seen once. The source material was glioma tissue, nonneoplastic brain tissue, or PBMCs (not recorded which). This receptor was obtained from a human donor with low-grade glioma or glioblastoma, undergoing nonglioma brain surgery, or in good health (not recorded which). This chain links TRBV27 with TRBJ1-2, with a possible D match to TRBD1 (5 bases). CDR3 in amino acids: CASSLRTNYGCTF. In nucleotides, the CDR3 is TGTGCCAGCAGTTTACGGACAAACTATGGCTGCACCTTC.